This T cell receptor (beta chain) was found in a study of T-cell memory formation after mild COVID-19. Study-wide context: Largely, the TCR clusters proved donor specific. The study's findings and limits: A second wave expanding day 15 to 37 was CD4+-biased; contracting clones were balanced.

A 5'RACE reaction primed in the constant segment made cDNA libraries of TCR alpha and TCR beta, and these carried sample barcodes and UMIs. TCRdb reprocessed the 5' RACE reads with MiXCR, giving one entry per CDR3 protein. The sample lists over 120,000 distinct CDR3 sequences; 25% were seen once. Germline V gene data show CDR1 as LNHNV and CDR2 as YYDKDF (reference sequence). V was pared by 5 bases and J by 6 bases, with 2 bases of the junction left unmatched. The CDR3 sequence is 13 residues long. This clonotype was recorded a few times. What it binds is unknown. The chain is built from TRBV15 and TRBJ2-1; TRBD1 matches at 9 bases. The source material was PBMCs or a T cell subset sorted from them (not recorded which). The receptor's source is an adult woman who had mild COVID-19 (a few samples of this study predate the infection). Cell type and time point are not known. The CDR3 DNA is TGTGCCACCAGCTGGGACAGGGTCAATGAGCAGTTCTTC. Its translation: CATSWDRVNEQFF.